These 30 T cell receptor beta chains were sequenced from one sample in a study of Graves' ophthalmopathy and Graves' hyperthyroidism listed by TCRdb under 2018. Instrument used: Illumina HiSeq 2000. TCR beta CDR3 regions were amplified from RNA transcripts for repertoire sequencing. The first round of RT-PCR was done with HTBI primers and the Qiagen OneStep RT-PCR kit, and was followed by a second round of multiplex PCR, then size selection and purification. TCRdb redid the processing of the public reads, applying fastp at Q25 and MiXCR, and retained in-frame beta chains. Entries are consolidated by CDR3 protein sequence, retaining the most common genes and DNA. Here the sample has 200,000 to 250,000 distinct CDR3 sequences; roughly 21% occur a single time. The ten largest clones capture about 40% of the sample. What was sequenced was peripheral blood. Receptors were obtained from a woman between 50 and 59 years old with Graves' ophthalmopathy. Donor details come from another sample of the same person, matched by shared clones.

The gene calls are TRBV6-1 and TRBJ2-2, with a tentative D call TRBD1 (6 bases). Deletions cut 5 bases from V and 6 bases from J, with 16 bases between. CDR1 and CDR2 from the germline V gene are MNHNS and SASEGT. The CDR3 is 15 amino acids. The CDR3 here is CASSPQQGSAGELFF. CDR3 nucleotide sequence: TGTGCCAGCAGTCCTCAACAGGGTAGTGCCGGGGAGCTGTTTTTT.

This clonotype has at least ten counts. The chain uses TRBV6-1 and TRBJ1-1, with TRBD1 matching over 10 bases. Per germline, CDR1 MNHNS and CDR2 SASEGT. V lost 4 bases to trimming and J lost 2 bases; unmatched junction nucleotides: 1. The CDR3 runs 14 residues. This CDR3 is CASSGTGGNTEAFF. The CDR3, as DNA: TGTGCCAGCAGTGGGACAGGGGGAAACACTGAAGCTTTCTTT.

At least ten counts were recorded for this clonotype. V usage is TRBV20-1 and J usage is TRBJ1-1, with unresolved D. Per the germline V gene, CDR1 is DFQATT and CDR2 is SNEGSKA (reference sequence). V lost 3 bases to trimming and J lost 6 bases, with 14 bases between them. The CDR3 totals 13 residues. The CDR3 protein is CSASRYSRSEAFF. The DNA for the CDR3 is TGCAGTGCTAGCCGCTACTCGAGGTCTGAAGCTTTCTTT.

Many counts were recorded for this clonotype. The CDR3 protein is CASSQDPAGGETQYF. Here the CDR3 DNA reads TGCGCCAGCAGCCAAGATCCAGCGGGAGGAGAGACCCAGTACTTC. This chain joins TRBV4-1 and TRBJ2-5; 9 nucleotides match TRBD2. The J segment lost 4 bases and the V segment lost 0 bases, leaving 3 bases of the junction unmatched. The CDR3 has 15 amino acids. The germline CDR1 and CDR2 sequences are MGHRA and YSYEKL.

The table lists this clonotype with many counts. This chain links TRBV15 with TRBJ1-1, with D unresolved. Trimming took off 3 bases at V and 1 base at J, with 9 bases between the two ends. The germline V gene has CDR1 LNHNV and CDR2 YYDKDF (reference sequence). The CDR3 spans 14 residues. The CDR3 region is CATSRDLQNTEAFF. The CDR3 region has the DNA TGTGCCACCAGCAGGGACTTACAGAACACTGAAGCTTTCTTT.

In its sample, this clonotype was seen many times. This chain links TRBV12-3 or TRBV12-4 with TRBJ1-6; no clear D. Trimming left V 6 bases short and J 7 bases short, with 13 bases between. The CDR3 totals 14 residues. The CDR3 region has the DNA TGTGCCAGCAGCCTCGCTCAAAGCAATTCACCCCTCCACTTT. It encodes CASSLAQSNSPLHF.

The CDR3 coding sequence is TGCGCCAGCAGCAGCGTACAGGGTGACTATGGCTACACCTTC. It codes for CASSSVQGDYGYTF. The chain combines TRBV5-1 with TRBJ1-2; the D gene is possibly TRBD1 (6 bases). Trimming left V 4 bases short and J 3 bases short, with 13 bases between. Germline-derived CDR1 and CDR2 are SGHRS and YFSETQ. This CDR3 spans 14 amino acids.

This clonotype was seen many times. The chain combines TRBV12-3 or TRBV12-4 with TRBJ2-7, with 7 bases fitting TRBD1. The CDR3 extends over 14 amino acids. The trim removed 7 bases at V and 6 bases at J, leaving 12 bases unmatched. CDR3 loop: CASTPTGVNGEQYF. The CDR3, as DNA: TGTGCCAGCACCCCTACAGGGGTGAATGGCGAGCAGTACTTC.

V usage is TRBV12-3 or TRBV12-4 and J usage is TRBJ2-5; 9 bases are shared with TRBD1. The V gene end was trimmed by 5 bases and the J gene end by 3 bases; junction bases not matched to a gene: 7. This CDR3 contains 15 residues. The CDR3 protein is CASSGTGRKEETQYF. CDR3 DNA: TGTGCCAGCAGTGGGACAGGGAGAAAGGAAGAGACCCAGTACTTC.

The chain recombines TRBV29-1 with TRBJ1-1; 9 nucleotides agree with TRBD1. The CDR3 extends over 13 amino acids. Losses at the gene ends were 6 bases for V and 4 bases for J; bases not matched to a gene: 6. Germline CDR1 reads SQVTM; CDR2 reads ANQGSEA. The CDR3 sequence: CSVLQGAFTEAFF. The CDR3 DNA is TGCAGCGTCTTACAGGGGGCGTTCACTGAAGCTTTCTTT. Together with reference TRBV29-1 and TRBJ1-1, the CDR3 gives the full variable domain: SAVISQKPSRDICQRGTSLTIQCQVDSQVTMMFWYRQQPGQSLTLIATANQGSEATYESGFVIDKFPISRPNLTFSTLTVSNMSPEDSSIYLCSVLQGAFTEAFFGQGTRLTVV.

This clonotype was found many times. The chain joins TRBV11-2 to TRBJ1-1, with a weak D call TRBD1 (6 bases). The CDR3 extends over 12 amino acids. V was clipped by 5 bases and J by 8 bases, with 12 bases between them. The germline V gene encodes CDR1 SGHAT and CDR2 FQNNGV. The CDR3 DNA reads TGTGCCAGCAGCCAACGACAGGCGGAAGCTTTCTTT. Residues: CASSQRQAEAFF.

This clonotype was observed many times. The rearrangement joins TRBV19 to TRBJ2-7, with 9 bases aligning to TRBD2. This CDR3 spans 14 amino acids. Germline V gives CDR1 LNHDA, CDR2 SQIVND (reference sequence). With V trimmed by 5 bases and J by 4 bases, 6 bases remained unmatched. The CDR3 DNA follows: TGTGCCAGTAGTTTAGCGGGAGCCCCTTACGAGCAGTACTTC. Protein sequence: CASSLAGAPYEQYF.

The chain has TRBV11-2 and TRBJ2-7; 9 bases line up with TRBD2. Germline V CDR1 and CDR2: SGHAT, FQNNGV. The CDR3 totals 16 residues. The ends lost 5 bases at V and 2 bases at J; junction bases unmatched: 10. CDR3 in DNA: TGTGCCAGCAGCGACTTCGAGCGGGAGGCCCCCTACGAGCAGTACTTC. This codes for CASSDFEREAPYEQYF.

This clonotype was seen many times. The chain joins TRBV6-1 to TRBJ2-5; 10 nucleotides match TRBD2. J was trimmed by 5 bases and V by 4 bases; bases with no gene match: 7. Germline V gene sequence: CDR1 MNHNS, CDR2 SASEGT. The CDR3 extends over 15 amino acids. CDR3 amino acids: CASSVTGLASETQYF. CDR3 DNA sequence: TGTGCCAGCAGTGTTACGGGACTAGCGTCGGAGACCCAGTACTTC.

The chain couples TRBV29-1 to TRBJ1-1; 8 nucleotides line up with TRBD1. The CDR3 has 14 residues. Germline CDR1 and CDR2: SQVTM and ANQGSEA. V was clipped by 6 bases and J by 4 bases; unmatched bases: 10. The CDR3 nucleotides are TGCAGCGTCGGACAGGGCGTTTGGCGCACTGAAGCTTTCTTT. Amino acids: CSVGQGVWRTEAFF. The full variable domain, its missing parts supplied by reference TRBV29-1 and TRBJ1-1, is SAVISQKPSRDICQRGTSLTIQCQVDSQVTMMFWYRQQPGQSLTLIATANQGSEATYESGFVIDKFPISRPNLTFSTLTVSNMSPEDSSIYLCSVGQGVWRTEAFFGQGTRLTVV.

The table lists this clonotype with many counts. V usage is TRBV12-3 or TRBV12-4 and J usage is TRBJ1-2, with 9 bases lining up with TRBD1. This CDR3 comprises 15 residues. V lost 3 bases, J lost 8 bases, and 10 bases stayed unmatched. In nucleotides, the CDR3 is TGTGCCAGCAGTTTTGGGCCGGGACAGGGATGGGGCTACACCTTC. It codes for CASSFGPGQGWGYTF.

This clonotype was seen ten or more times. The rearrangement uses TRBV6-1 and TRBJ2-5; D uncertain. The CDR3 length is 13 residues. The ends were cut back, 10 bases at V and 4 bases at J, with 16 bases in the middle. In germline, CDR1 is MNHNS, CDR2 SASEGT. The CDR3, as DNA: TGTGCCACGGGTTGGACGGGTGGAGAGACCCAGTACTTC. This sequence encodes CATGWTGGETQYF.

J is TRBJ1-1 and V is TRBV20-1; no clear D gene. The germline V and J ends were trimmed by 1 base and 9 bases, with 9 bases remaining between them. The germline V gene encodes CDR1 DFQATT and CDR2 SNEGSKA (reference sequence). The CDR3 is 11 residues long. CDR3 in amino acids: CSARGPAQAFF. In nucleotides, the CDR3 is TGCAGTGCTAGAGGTCCCGCGCAAGCTTTCTTT.

Ten or more counts support this clonotype. J is TRBJ1-1 and V is TRBV5-1; D gene unclear. The V end lost 0 bases, the J end lost 7 bases, and 13 bases lay between the germline ends. CDR1 SGHRS and CDR2 YFSETQ come from the germline V gene. This CDR3 is built from 14 residues. The chain's CDR3 is CASSLEGGYLEAFF. The CDR3 coding sequence is TGCGCCAGCAGCTTGGAAGGCGGGTATCTTGAAGCTTTCTTT.

In its sample, this clonotype was seen many times. V usage is TRBV2 and J usage is TRBJ2-7; TRBD2 agrees at 8 bases. The CDR3 has 14 amino acids. The germline gives CDR1 SNHLY, CDR2 FYNNEI. With V trimmed by 6 bases and J by 1 base, 5 bases remained unmatched. The CDR3 loop is CASRVTSVSYEQYF. In DNA form, the CDR3 reads TGTGCCAGCAGGGTGACTAGCGTATCCTACGAGCAGTACTTC.

The rearrangement links TRBV4-1 to TRBJ1-6; 8 bases line up with TRBD1. The germline V gene encodes CDR1 MGHRA and CDR2 YSYEKL. The CDR3 runs 17 residues. Trimming removed 1 base from V and 6 bases from J; junction bases left unmatched: 8. CDR3 in DNA: TGCGCCAGCAGCCAAGGGGGCTGGACAGGGTCTAATTCACCCCTCCACTTT. It yields the protein CASSQGGWTGSNSPLHF.

In this sample, this clonotype turned up once. The chain combines TRBV7-8 with TRBJ1-5; possible D gene TRBD1, 5 bases. Trimming took off 0 bases at V and 4 bases at J, with 16 bases between the two ends. The CDR3 is 17 amino acids. Germline CDR1 SGHVS, CDR2 FQNEAQ. Here the CDR3 reads CASSLAPRVAGNQPQHF. The CDR3 region has the DNA TGTGCCAGCAGCTTAGCGCCCAGGGTGGCAGGTAATCAGCCCCAGCATTTT. The full variable domain, completed using reference TRBV7-8 and TRBJ1-5, is GAGVSQSPRYKVAKRGQDVALRCDPISGHVSLFWYQQALGQGPEFLTYFQNEAQLDKSGLPSDRFFAERPEGSVSTLKIQRTQQEDSAVYLCASSLAPRVAGNQPQHFGDGTRLSIL.

On this clonotype: This may arise from a read error, as a much more abundant clone is one base away. The V and J genes are TRBV5-1 and TRBJ2-7, with TRBD2 identical over 9 bases. CDR3 length: 14 residues. V shed 4 bases, J shed 6 bases, and the junction held 8 bases outside the gene matches. The germline V gene has CDR1 SGHRS and CDR2 YFSETQ. CDR3 amino acids: CASSRRAGGIEQYF. CDR3 sequence (DNA): TGCGCCAGCAGCCGTAGAGCGGGAGGTATCGAGCAGTACTTC.

To note about this clonotype: The junction and the germline gene differ at one end; a read error may be behind it. The chain combines TRBV20-1 with TRBJ1-1; D uncertain. The germline V gene encodes CDR1 DFQATT and CDR2 SNEGSKA (reference sequence). The CDR3 consists of 16 residues. The CDR3 reads CSARRIVAGPNTEASF. The CDR3 bases are TGCAGTGCTAGGAGAATTGTGGCAGGACCAAACACTGAAGCTTCCTTT.

V is TRBV2 and J is TRBJ1-1; TRBD1 aligns across 9 bases. J lost 9 bases, V lost 6 bases, and 8 bases had no gene match. This CDR3 is 13 amino acids long. CDR1 is SNHLY and CDR2 is FYNNEI in the germline V gene. The CDR3 region is CASRAGQGRKAFF. Written as DNA, the CDR3 is TGTGCCAGCAGGGCGGGACAGGGAAGAAAAGCTTTCTTT. Using reference TRBV2 and TRBJ1-1 for the parts outside the CDR3, the full variable domain is EPEVTQTPSHQVTQMGQEVILRCVPISNHLYFYWYRQILGQKVEFLVSFYNNEISEKSEIFDDQFSVERPDGSNFTLKIRSTKLEDSAMYFCASRAGQGRKAFFGQGTRLTVV.

This clonotype was counted many times. The V call is TRBV12-3 or TRBV12-4, the J call TRBJ1-1; D ambiguous. V was trimmed by 7 bases and J by 2 bases, leaving 14 bases between them. The CDR3 contains 14 residues. DNA for the CDR3: TGTGCCAGCACCCGACATGGGGATAACACTGAAGCTTTCTTT. Its translation: CASTRHGDNTEAFF.

This clonotype was seen at least ten times. The rearrangement uses TRBV28 and TRBJ2-7, with 10 bases aligning to TRBD2. The CDR3 loop spans 14 amino acids. The J segment lost 3 bases and the V segment lost 7 bases, leaving 6 bases of the junction unmatched. Germline V gene lookup returns CDR1 MDHEN and CDR2 SYDVKM. In nucleotides, the CDR3 is TGTGCCAGCATTGCAGCGGGAGGGCGCTACGAGCAGTACTTC. Protein product: CASIAAGGRYEQYF.

The rearrangement uses TRBV6-5 and TRBJ2-5; possible D gene TRBD2, 6 bases. This CDR3 contains 15 residues. CDR1 and CDR2 from the germline V gene are MNHEY and SVGAGI. V shed 0 bases and J shed 2 bases, with 10 bases lying between them. Written as DNA, the CDR3 is TGTGCCAGCAGTTACTCGGCGGGGCGACAAGAGACCCAGTACTTC. It translates to CASSYSAGRQETQYF.

This clonotype came up many times. V is TRBV19 and J is TRBJ2-7; D gene uncertain. Trimming cost V 4 bases and J 6 bases, with 7 bases left between them. This CDR3 is 11 amino acids long. From germline, CDR1 is LNHDA and CDR2 SQIVND (reference sequence). The CDR3 sequence is CASSKGAEQYF. The CDR3 DNA is TGTGCCAGTAGTAAGGGTGCCGAGCAGTACTTC.

With regard to this clonotype: A read error may explain this, as a much larger clone is one base away. V gene TRBV3-1 combines with J gene TRBJ2-7; 9 bases map to TRBD1. Germline V lookup: CDR1 LGHDT, CDR2 YNNKEL (reference sequence). The CDR3 sequence is 14 residues long. Unmatched junction bases numbered 1, after V lost 2 bases and J lost 2 bases. CDR3 DNA sequence: TGTGCCAGCAGCCAATGGGACAGGGCCTACGAGCAGTACTTC. It translates to CASSQWDRAYEQYF.